This T cell receptor (beta chain) comes out of a study of blood T cell repertoires in COVID-19. Across the whole study: Whether acute or convalescent, the COVID-19 samples came from the United States, Italy and Spain.

CDR3 length equals 14 residues. The V and J ends lost 4 bases and 5 bases, in that order; junction bases with no gene match: 5. CDR1 is LNHDA and CDR2 is SQIVND in the germline V gene (reference sequence). Authors' methods: Amplification with reference gene primers provided the estimates of nucleated cell counts. Assay: immunoSEQ multiplex PCR; the TCRdb copy retains only in-frame clones and omits some. V, J and clone size are taken as reported in that table, and D and trimming were inferred from the DNA itself. Among tens of thousands of clones, approximately 71% were seen once, and the ten largest hold 2% to 2.5%.

This chain uses TRBV19 with TRBJ2-3; 8 positions agree with TRBD1. The sample was peripheral blood. The TCR sequence derives from a man between 65 and 85 years old with COVID-19, enrolled during active disease. For the CDR3, the DNA is TGTGCCAGTAGTAACAGGGGGTCGAAAGATACGCAGTATTTT. This translates into CASSNRGSKDTQYF.